One sample yielded the 32 T cell receptor beta chains listed below, sequenced in a study of T cells in Graves' hyperthyroidism and ophthalmopathy. Amplification of TCR beta CDR3 regions was performed using RNA transcripts as template. The HTBI set primed first-round TCR CDR3 RT-PCR. TCRdb processed the multiplex PCR reads anew with MiXCR; each CDR3 protein has one entry. The sample records under 350,000 distinct CDR3 sequences, approximately 15% being singletons. Source material: blood. These TCRs come from an older woman with Graves' ophthalmopathy.

The sample holds many counts of this clonotype. This chain's CDR3 is CASRTGETQYF. The CDR3 coding sequence is TGTGCCAGCAGGACCGGAGAGACCCAGTACTTC. The rearrangement links TRBV11-2 to TRBJ2-5, with D unclear. Germline V gene lookup returns CDR1 SGHAT and CDR2 FQNNGV. V lost 6 bases and J 4 bases, leaving 6 bases between the germline ends. The CDR3 sequence is 11 residues long. The full variable domain, rest sourced from reference TRBV11-2 and TRBJ2-5, is EAGVAQSPRYKIIEKRQSVAFWCNPISGHATLYWYQQILGQGPKLLIQFQNNGVVDDSQLPKDRFSAERLKGVDSTLKIQPAKLEDSAVYLCASRTGETQYFGPGTRLLVL.

V usage is TRBV5-4 and J usage is TRBJ2-5, with a possible D match to TRBD1 (5 bases). The ends were cut back, 0 bases at V and 1 base at J, with 13 bases in the middle. CDR1 and CDR2 (germline): SGHNT, YYREEE (reference sequence). There are 16 residues in the CDR3. This CDR3 is CASSLGFSQGQETQYF. The CDR3 nucleotides read TGTGCCAGCAGCTTGGGGTTCTCCCAGGGCCAAGAGACCCAGTACTTC.

The table lists this clonotype with many counts. The chain combines TRBV20-1 with TRBJ2-1; 8 positions agree with TRBD1. The germline V gene has CDR1 DFQATT and CDR2 SNEGSKA (reference sequence). The CDR3 has 15 residues. Losses at the gene ends were 0 bases for V and 6 bases for J; bases not matched to a gene: 7. The CDR3 DNA reads as TGCAGTGCTAGAGATCACAGGGGGGCAGGCAATGAGCAGTTCTTC. Translation gives CSARDHRGAGNEQFF.

This clonotype was detected many times. The J gene is TRBJ1-2, the V gene TRBV10-3; D may be TRBD1 (6 bases). The germline V gene has CDR1 ENHRY and CDR2 SYGVKD. Trimming pared 2 bases from V and 0 bases from J, leaving 10 bases between. The CDR3 is 15 amino acids. The CDR3 DNA reads TGTGCCATCAGTGAGGGGGGCTGGACTAACTATGGCTACACCTTC. Its translation: CAISEGGWTNYGYTF.

This clonotype has ten or more counts. This chain uses TRBV20-1 with TRBJ2-7, with 9 positions matching TRBD2. V lost 6 bases and J lost 3; bases outside the gene matches: 12. From germline, CDR1 is DFQATT and CDR2 SNEGSKA (reference sequence). This CDR3 comprises 15 residues. CDR3 protein: CSAPGASGAYYEQYF. The CDR3 DNA reads as TGCAGTGCCCCCGGGGCTAGCGGGGCCTACTACGAGCAGTACTTC.

Only a few counts were recorded for this clonotype. V and J are TRBV9 and TRBJ1-3; D not certain. The CDR3 spans 13 residues. The germline V and J ends were trimmed by 3 bases and 4 bases, with 8 bases remaining between them. Germline lookup yields CDR1 SGDLS and CDR2 YYNGEE. CDR3 nucleotides: TGTGCCAGCAGCGGACCCCAGGGAAACACCATATATTTT. This sequence encodes CASSGPQGNTIYF. Using reference TRBV9 and TRBJ1-3 for the parts outside the CDR3, the full variable domain is DSGVTQTPKHLITATGQRVTLRCSPRSGDLSVYWYQQSLDQGLQFLIQYYNGEERAKGNILERFSAQQFPDLHSELNLSSLELGDSALYFCASSGPQGNTIYFGEGSWLTVV.

This clonotype showed up just a few times. The chain uses TRBV7-2 and TRBJ2-7; D possibly corresponds to TRBD1 (5 bases). The CDR3 spans 16 residues. CDR1 is SGHTA, CDR2 FQGNSA, per germline. V dropped 7 bases and J dropped 2 bases, with 21 bases sitting between them. The CDR3 spells CASTLQGPPTPYEQYF. CDR3 nucleotides: TGTGCCAGCACCCTGCAGGGCCCACCGACCCCCTACGAGCAGTACTTC. Together with reference TRBV7-2 and TRBJ2-7, the CDR3 gives the full variable domain: GAGVSQSPSNKVTEKGKDVELRCDPISGHTALYWYRQSLGQGLEFLIYFQGNSAPDKSGLPSDRFSAERTGGSVSTLTIQRTQQEDSAVYLCASTLQGPPTPYEQYFGPGTRLTVT.

The chain couples TRBV19 to TRBJ1-5, with 12 nucleotides matching TRBD1. The V gene end was trimmed by 2 bases and the J gene end by 4 bases; junction bases not matched to a gene: 9. The CDR3 sequence is 18 residues long. The germline V gene has CDR1 LNHDA and CDR2 SQIVND (reference sequence). CDR3 DNA: TGTGCCAGTAGTATATTACACCGGGACAGGGGGCGGAATCAGCCCCAGCATTTT. Amino acid sequence: CASSILHRDRGRNQPQHF.

This clonotype has just a few counts. In DNA, the CDR3 is TGTGCCAGCAACCCCGGGACTAGCGGGAGGTACGCGAACACCGGGGAGCTGTTTTTT. Residues: CASNPGTSGRYANTGELFF. The gene calls are TRBV12-3 or TRBV12-4 and TRBJ2-2; 15 bases match TRBD2. With V trimmed by 7 bases and J by 0 bases, 9 bases remained unmatched. The CDR3 has 19 amino acids.

This clonotype was picked up many times. The V gene is TRBV7-2, the J gene TRBJ1-1, with D maybe TRBD1 (6 bases). Looked up from germline, CDR1 is SGHTA and CDR2 is FQGNSA. The CDR3 covers 12 residues. V was cut by 4 bases and J by 11 bases, with 14 bases left in between. In DNA form, the CDR3 reads TGTGCCAGCAGCTCAGACAGGATTAAGGCTTTCTTT. This gives the protein CASSSDRIKAFF.

This clonotype was seen a handful of times. The chain joins TRBV5-1 to TRBJ2-5, with 8 bases identical to TRBD1. Germline trimming cut 3 bases from V and 4 bases from J; bases unmatched to any gene: 5. The CDR3 sequence is 14 residues long. From germline, CDR1 is SGHRS and CDR2 YFSETQ. CDR3 protein: CASSSTGGRETQYF. The CDR3, as DNA: TGCGCCAGCAGCTCTACAGGGGGGAGAGAGACCCAGTACTTC.

In this sample, this clonotype turned up a few times. The chain employs TRBV5-1 and TRBJ1-3; perhaps TRBD1 as D (6 bases). Between the trimmed V and J ends, which lost 1 base and 7 bases, there was a span of 18 bases. The CDR3 extends over 16 amino acids. Germline CDR1 SGHRS, CDR2 YFSETQ. CDR3 protein: CASSLNGGQPGNTIYF. The CDR3 DNA sequence: TGCGCCAGCAGCTTGAATGGAGGACAGCCGGGGAACACCATATATTTT.

There are many counts of this clonotype. V is TRBV28 and J is TRBJ1-1; D uncertain. CDR3 length equals 17 residues. Germline V CDR1 and CDR2: MDHEN, SYDVKM. Trimming took 5 bases from V and 5 from J, leaving 24 bases between them. DNA of the CDR3: TGTGCCAGCAGTCCTTTTTCTTCTCGCCCCGGAGGAACTGAAGCTTTCTTT. The encoded protein is CASSPFSSRPGGTEAFF. Full variable domain (remainder filled in from reference TRBV28 and TRBJ1-1): DVKVTQSSRYLVKRTGEKVFLECVQDMDHENMFWYRQDPGLGLRLIYFSYDVKMKEKGDIPEGYSVSREKKERFSLILESASTNQTSMYLCASSPFSSRPGGTEAFFGQGTRLTVV.

This clonotype has a count of ten or more. The V gene is TRBV7-6, the J gene TRBJ2-5, with D tentatively TRBD2 (5 bases). This CDR3 comprises 15 residues. Germline CDR1 SGHVS, CDR2 FNYEAQ. V was shortened by 6 bases and J by 2 bases, with 16 bases between the two germline ends. CDR3 protein: CASSAWAPGQETQYF. CDR3 coding DNA: TGTGCCAGCAGTGCCTGGGCTCCGGGACAAGAGACCCAGTACTTC.

This clonotype showed up many times. The V and J genes are TRBV27 and TRBJ2-3; 8 nucleotides agree with TRBD1. The CDR3 spans 14 residues. Germline CDR1 MNHEY, CDR2 SMNVEV (reference sequence). V trimming: 5 bases; J trimming: 3 bases; junction bases outside the gene matches: 4. The CDR3 loop is CASSVDRATDTQYF. CDR3 nucleotide sequence: TGTGCCAGCAGTGTGGACAGGGCGACAGATACGCAGTATTTT.

The chain recombines TRBV4-1 with TRBJ2-1; perhaps D is TRBD1 or TRBD2 (6 bases each). The V and J ends lost 4 bases and 2 bases respectively, with 15 bases between them. The CDR3 contains 16 residues. CDR1 is MGHRA, CDR2 YSYEKL, per germline. CDR3 loop: CASSLKGGGPYNEQFF. Written as DNA, the CDR3 is TGCGCCAGCAGCCTAAAGGGGGGTGGCCCCTACAATGAGCAGTTCTTC.

This clonotype was observed many times. The chain employs TRBV12-3 or TRBV12-4 and TRBJ2-5; 10 bases align to TRBD1. Unmatched junction bases numbered 2, after V lost 6 bases and J lost 4 bases. This CDR3 is 13 amino acids long. CDR3 region: CASRTGGVETQYF. Written as DNA, the CDR3 is TGTGCCAGCAGGACAGGGGGCGTAGAGACCCAGTACTTC.

V is TRBV13 and J is TRBJ2-5; 13 bases agree with TRBD2. The CDR3 is 15 amino acids. The germline V gene has CDR1 PRHDT and CDR2 FYEKMQ (reference sequence). The J segment lost 5 bases and the V segment lost 4 bases, leaving 4 bases of the junction unmatched. The CDR3 is CASSSGLAGVETQYF. Written as DNA, the CDR3 is TGTGCCAGCAGCTCAGGACTAGCGGGAGTGGAGACCCAGTACTTC.

This clonotype was recorded at least ten times. This chain links TRBV20-1 with TRBJ1-5; no firm D call. Germline CDR1 and CDR2: DFQATT and SNEGSKA (reference sequence). The V end lost 2 bases, the J end lost 0 bases, and 5 bases lay between the germline ends. This CDR3 is 13 amino acids long. CDR3 DNA: TGCAGTGCTAGAATTGATAGCAATCAGCCCCAGCATTTT. Residues: CSARIDSNQPQHF.

This clonotype has just a few counts. The genes are TRBV7-3 and TRBJ2-5, with D unclear. The CDR3 is 13 amino acids. V lost 1 base, J lost 3 bases, and 6 bases lay in between. Germline V gene sequence: CDR1 SGHTA, CDR2 FQGTGA. CDR3 loop: CASSLMSEETQYF. CDR3 bases: TGTGCCAGCAGCTTAATGTCTGAAGAGACCCAGTACTTC.

This clonotype was detected a few times. The chain couples TRBV20-1 to TRBJ2-7; maybe TRBD2 (5 bases). V dropped 3 bases and J dropped 4 bases, with 22 bases sitting between them. The germline V gene encodes CDR1 DFQATT and CDR2 SNEGSKA (reference sequence). There are 16 residues in the CDR3. CDR3 bases: TGCAGTGCTAGGCCGCCGCGGGTAACGAATATATACGAGCAGTACTTC. This encodes CSARPPRVTNIYEQYF.

About this clonotype itself: A single base separates this from a much larger clone, so it may be a read error. The chain is built from TRBV5-1 and TRBJ1-1; the match to TRBD1 covers 7 bases. CDR3 size: 16 residues. J lost 1 base, V lost 2 bases, and 8 bases had no gene match. Germline lookup yields CDR1 SGHRS and CDR2 YFSETQ. CDR3: CASSFGGQRPNTEAFF. The CDR3 DNA reads TGCGCCAGCAGCTTCGGGGGACAGAGGCCGAACACTGAAGCTTTCTTT.

This clonotype was detected many times. The rearrangement joins TRBV20-1 to TRBJ1-3, with D perhaps TRBD1 (6 bases). Germline V gene data show CDR1 as DFQATT and CDR2 as SNEGSKA (reference sequence). The CDR3 totals 14 residues. V shed 5 bases and J shed 1 base, with 12 bases lying between them. The CDR3 reads CSAVSRGSGNTIYF. The CDR3 DNA is TGCAGTGCTGTTAGCAGGGGTTCTGGAAACACCATATATTTT.

This clonotype has ten or more counts. The V gene is TRBV28, the J gene TRBJ2-7, with D possibly matching TRBD1 (6 bases). In germline, CDR1 is MDHEN, CDR2 SYDVKM. This CDR3 contains 14 residues. V was shortened by 7 bases and J by 2 bases, with 15 bases between the two germline ends. CDR3 nucleotides: TGTGCCAGCAAGATGACAGGACCTACCTACGAGCAGTACTTC. This encodes CASKMTGPTYEQYF.

In its sample, this clonotype was seen many times. The chain joins TRBV18 to TRBJ2-5; the D gene is possibly TRBD1 (6 bases). Germline loops: CDR1 KGHSH, CDR2 LQKENI. This CDR3 is built from 13 residues. V lost 7 bases and J 4 bases, leaving 13 bases between the germline ends. The CDR3 coding sequence is TGTGCCAGCTTCCGGGGCAGGGGAGAGACCCAGTACTTC. Its protein product is CASFRGRGETQYF.

The chain combines TRBV14 with TRBJ2-2; 8 bases fit TRBD2. Trimming took 0 bases from V and 3 from J; bases not matched to a gene: 6. The CDR3 length is 17 residues. Germline loops: CDR1 SGHDN, CDR2 FVKESK. DNA of the CDR3: TGTGCCAGCAGCCAAGATCTTGGCGGGGGGTACACCGGGGAGCTGTTTTTT. Translation: CASSQDLGGGYTGELFF.

The sample holds many counts of this clonotype. The chain employs TRBV18 and TRBJ1-2; D gene unclear. V lost 2 bases, J lost 5 bases, and 15 bases lay in between. The germline V gene has CDR1 KGHSH and CDR2 LQKENI. This CDR3 has 15 residues. CDR3 in DNA: TGTGCCAGCTCACCATCCGGCGCCGTTGGGTATGGCTACACCTTC. It specifies CASSPSGAVGYGYTF.

This clonotype showed up just a few times. The V and J genes are TRBV20-1 and TRBJ2-2; the D is unclear. Germline V gives CDR1 DFQATT, CDR2 SNEGSKA (reference sequence). V dropped 5 bases and J dropped 0 bases, with 13 bases sitting between them. The CDR3 is 15 residues long. The CDR3 DNA is TGCAGTGCTGAACCGTTGAGCGCGAACACCGGGGAGCTGTTTTTT. This translates into CSAEPLSANTGELFF.

This clonotype was detected only a few times. The chain couples TRBV9 to TRBJ2-1, with 16 bases fitting TRBD2. Germline CDR1 SGDLS, CDR2 YYNGEE. CDR3 length: 16 residues. The trim removed 4 bases at V and 9 bases at J, leaving 7 bases unmatched. In DNA form, the CDR3 reads TGTGCCAGCAGCCCGGGACTAGCGGGGGGGCCGAGTGAGCAGTTCTTC. It translates to CASSPGLAGGPSEQFF.

This clonotype occurred many times. The chain carries TRBV28 and TRBJ2-3; TRBD1 matches at 7 bases. This CDR3 region has 15 residues. Germline lookup yields CDR1 MDHEN and CDR2 SYDVKM. The V gene end was trimmed by 5 bases and the J gene end by 0 bases; junction bases not matched to a gene: 5. CDR3 loop: CASSPDRDSTDTQYF. The CDR3 DNA sequence: TGTGCCAGCAGTCCCGACAGGGATAGCACAGATACGCAGTATTTT.

This clonotype came up many times. The J gene is TRBJ1-1, the V gene TRBV28, with D possibly TRBD1 on 6 matching bases. Germline CDR1 reads MDHEN; CDR2 reads SYDVKM. The CDR3 consists of 14 residues. V was clipped by 7 bases and J by 6 bases, with 18 bases between them. CDR3 residues: CASTSGGLWSEAFF. The CDR3 DNA follows: TGTGCCAGCACCTCGGGGGGGCTTTGGTCTGAAGCTTTCTTT.

The table lists this clonotype with many counts. The chain links TRBV5-8 to TRBJ1-1; D not certain. Germline lookup yields CDR1 SGHTS and CDR2 YDEGEE. The V and J ends lost 0 bases and 5 bases respectively, with 11 bases between them. The CDR3 has 14 amino acids. The CDR3 DNA reads as TGTGCCAGCAGCTTGGATGTCTCCTCGACTGAAGCTTTCTTT. Translating it yields CASSLDVSSTEAFF.